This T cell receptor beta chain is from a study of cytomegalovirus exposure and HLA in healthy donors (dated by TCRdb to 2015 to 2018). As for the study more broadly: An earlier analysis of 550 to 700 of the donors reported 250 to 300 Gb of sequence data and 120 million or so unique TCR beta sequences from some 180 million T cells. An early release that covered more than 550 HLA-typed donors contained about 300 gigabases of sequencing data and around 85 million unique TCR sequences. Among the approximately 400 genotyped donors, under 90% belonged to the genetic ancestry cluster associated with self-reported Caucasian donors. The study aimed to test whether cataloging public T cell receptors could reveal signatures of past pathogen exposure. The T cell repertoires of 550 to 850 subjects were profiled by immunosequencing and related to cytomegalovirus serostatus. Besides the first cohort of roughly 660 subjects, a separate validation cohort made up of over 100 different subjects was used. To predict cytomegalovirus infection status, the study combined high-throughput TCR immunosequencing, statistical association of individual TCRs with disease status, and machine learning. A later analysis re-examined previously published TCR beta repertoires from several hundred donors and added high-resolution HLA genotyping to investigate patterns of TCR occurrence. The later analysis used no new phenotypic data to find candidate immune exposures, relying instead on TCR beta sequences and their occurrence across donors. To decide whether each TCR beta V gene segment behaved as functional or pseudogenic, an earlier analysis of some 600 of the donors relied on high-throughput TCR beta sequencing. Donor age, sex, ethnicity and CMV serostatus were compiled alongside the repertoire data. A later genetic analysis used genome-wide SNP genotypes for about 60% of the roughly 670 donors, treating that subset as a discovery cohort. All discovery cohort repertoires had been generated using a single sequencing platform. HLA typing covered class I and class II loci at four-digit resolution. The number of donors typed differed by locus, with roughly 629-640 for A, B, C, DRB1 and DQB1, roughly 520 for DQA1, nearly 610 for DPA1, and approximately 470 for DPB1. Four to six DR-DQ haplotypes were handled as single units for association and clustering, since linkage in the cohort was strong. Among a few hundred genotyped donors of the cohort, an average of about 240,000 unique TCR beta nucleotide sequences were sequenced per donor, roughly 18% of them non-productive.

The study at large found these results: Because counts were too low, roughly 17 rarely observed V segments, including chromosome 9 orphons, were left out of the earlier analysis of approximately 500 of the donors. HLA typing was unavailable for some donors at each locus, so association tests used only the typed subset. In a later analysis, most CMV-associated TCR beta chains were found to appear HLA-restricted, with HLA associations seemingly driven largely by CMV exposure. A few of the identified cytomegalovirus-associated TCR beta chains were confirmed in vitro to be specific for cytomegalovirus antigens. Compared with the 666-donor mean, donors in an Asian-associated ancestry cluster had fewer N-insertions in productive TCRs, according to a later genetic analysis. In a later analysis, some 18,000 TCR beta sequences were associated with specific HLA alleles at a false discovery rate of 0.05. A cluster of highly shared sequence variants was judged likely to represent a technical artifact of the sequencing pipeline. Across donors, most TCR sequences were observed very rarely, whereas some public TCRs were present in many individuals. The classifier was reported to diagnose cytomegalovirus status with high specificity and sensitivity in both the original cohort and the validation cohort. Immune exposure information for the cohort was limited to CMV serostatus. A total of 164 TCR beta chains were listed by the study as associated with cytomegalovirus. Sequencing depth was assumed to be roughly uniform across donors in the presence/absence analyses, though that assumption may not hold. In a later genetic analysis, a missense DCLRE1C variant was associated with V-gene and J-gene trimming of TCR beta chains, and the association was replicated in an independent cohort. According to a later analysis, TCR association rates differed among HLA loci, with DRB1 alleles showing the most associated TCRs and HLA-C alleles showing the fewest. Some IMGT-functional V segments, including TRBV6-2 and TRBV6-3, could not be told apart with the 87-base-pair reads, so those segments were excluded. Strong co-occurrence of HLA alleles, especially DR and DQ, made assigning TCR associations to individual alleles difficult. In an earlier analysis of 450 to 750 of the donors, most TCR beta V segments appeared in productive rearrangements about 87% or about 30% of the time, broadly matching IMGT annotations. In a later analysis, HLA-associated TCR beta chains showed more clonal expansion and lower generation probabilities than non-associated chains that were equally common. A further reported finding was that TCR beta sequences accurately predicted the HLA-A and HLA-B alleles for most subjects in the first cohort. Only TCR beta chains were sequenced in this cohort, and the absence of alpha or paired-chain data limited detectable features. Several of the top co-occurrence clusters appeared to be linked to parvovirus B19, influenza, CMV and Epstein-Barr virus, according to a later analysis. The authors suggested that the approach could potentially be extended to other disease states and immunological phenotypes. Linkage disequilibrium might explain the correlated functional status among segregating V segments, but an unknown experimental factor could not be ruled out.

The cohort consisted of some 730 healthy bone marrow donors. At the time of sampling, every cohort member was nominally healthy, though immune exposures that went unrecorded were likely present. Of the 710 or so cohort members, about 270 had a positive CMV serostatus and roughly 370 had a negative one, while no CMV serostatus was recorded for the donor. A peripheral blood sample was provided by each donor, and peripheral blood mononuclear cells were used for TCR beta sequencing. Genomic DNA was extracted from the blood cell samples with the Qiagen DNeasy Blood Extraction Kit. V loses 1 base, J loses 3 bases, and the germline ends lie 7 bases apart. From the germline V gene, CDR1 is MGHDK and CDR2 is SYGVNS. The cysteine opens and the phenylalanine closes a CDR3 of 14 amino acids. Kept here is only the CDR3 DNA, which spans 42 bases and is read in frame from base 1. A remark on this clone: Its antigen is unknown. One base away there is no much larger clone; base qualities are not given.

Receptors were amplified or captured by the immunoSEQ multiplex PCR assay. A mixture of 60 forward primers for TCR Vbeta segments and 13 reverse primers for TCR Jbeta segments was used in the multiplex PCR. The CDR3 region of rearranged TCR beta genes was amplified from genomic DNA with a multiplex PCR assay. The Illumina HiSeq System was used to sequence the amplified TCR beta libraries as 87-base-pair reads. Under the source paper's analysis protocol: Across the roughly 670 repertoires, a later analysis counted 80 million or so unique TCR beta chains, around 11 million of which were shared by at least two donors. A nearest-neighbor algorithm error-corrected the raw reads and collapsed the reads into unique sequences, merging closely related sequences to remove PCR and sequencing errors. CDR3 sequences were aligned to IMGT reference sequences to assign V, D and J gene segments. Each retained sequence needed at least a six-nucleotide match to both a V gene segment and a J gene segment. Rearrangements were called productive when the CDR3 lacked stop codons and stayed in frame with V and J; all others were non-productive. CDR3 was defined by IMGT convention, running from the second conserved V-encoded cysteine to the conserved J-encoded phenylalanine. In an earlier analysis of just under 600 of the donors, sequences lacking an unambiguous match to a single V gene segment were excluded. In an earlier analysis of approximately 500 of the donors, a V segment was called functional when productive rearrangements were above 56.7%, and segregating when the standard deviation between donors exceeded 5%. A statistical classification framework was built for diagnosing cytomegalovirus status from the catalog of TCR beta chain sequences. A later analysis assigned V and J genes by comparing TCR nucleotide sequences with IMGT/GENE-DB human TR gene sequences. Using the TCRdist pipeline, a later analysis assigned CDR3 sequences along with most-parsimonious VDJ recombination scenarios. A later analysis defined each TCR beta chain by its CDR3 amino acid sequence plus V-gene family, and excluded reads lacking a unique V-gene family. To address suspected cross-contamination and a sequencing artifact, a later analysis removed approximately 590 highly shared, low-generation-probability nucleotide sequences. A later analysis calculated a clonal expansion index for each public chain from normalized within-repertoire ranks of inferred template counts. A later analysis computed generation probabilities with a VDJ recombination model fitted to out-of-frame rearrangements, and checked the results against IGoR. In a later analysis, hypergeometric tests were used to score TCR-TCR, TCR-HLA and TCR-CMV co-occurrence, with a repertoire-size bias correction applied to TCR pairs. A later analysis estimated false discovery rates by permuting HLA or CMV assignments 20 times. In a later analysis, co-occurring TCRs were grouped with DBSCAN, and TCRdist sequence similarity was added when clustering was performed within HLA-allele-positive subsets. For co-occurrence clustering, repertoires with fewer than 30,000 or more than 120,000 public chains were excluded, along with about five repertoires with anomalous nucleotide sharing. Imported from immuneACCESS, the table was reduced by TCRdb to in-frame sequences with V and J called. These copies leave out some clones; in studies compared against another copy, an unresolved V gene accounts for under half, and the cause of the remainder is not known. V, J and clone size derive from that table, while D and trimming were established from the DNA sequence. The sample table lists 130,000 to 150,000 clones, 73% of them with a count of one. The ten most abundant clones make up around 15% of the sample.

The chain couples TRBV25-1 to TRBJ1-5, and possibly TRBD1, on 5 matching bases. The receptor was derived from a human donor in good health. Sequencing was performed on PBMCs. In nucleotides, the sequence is TGTGCCAGCAGTGAATTTGGACACAATCAGCCCCAGCATTTT. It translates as CASSEFGHNQPQHF.